This TCR beta chain was identified during a study of shared clonotypes between healthy human individuals (TCRdb year 2020). For the wider study: A few men and a couple of women, aged 18 to 49 years, made up the cohort. Libraries were prepared and TCR repertoires were sequenced by different laboratories using diverse techniques, in order to increase sequencing depth and limit assay-specific biases. Each donor's leukapheresis produced roughly between about 0.8 and 8.9 billion PBMCs. Blood TCR repertoires of roughly five healthy adults were deeply sequenced to estimate repertoire size and the extent of clonotype sharing between individuals. Per donor, three plates each were used for CD4 naive and CD4 memory, two for CD8 naive, and one for CD8 memory. Overall results and qualifications from the work: Rarefaction of sorted-subset datasets indicated incomplete sequencing despite the large sequencing depth. Approximately 4.8% of naive CD4, 3.5% of naive CD8, about 2.4% of memory CD4, and around 0.42% of memory CD8 clonotypes were shared across several donors. The small number of donors limited the genetic and exposure-history diversity represented. Naive subsets generally had larger estimated clonotype richness than memory subsets. Pairwise subsampling indicated that sequencing depth was expected to affect the degree of clonotype sharing among donors. Sampling was limited to blood, and TCR repertoires in tissue likely differ from TCR repertoires in blood. Compared with non-shared clonotypes, clonotypes shared by all four sorted-subset donors had higher generation probabilities.

Using the deep immunoSEQ assay, TCR CDR3 regions were amplified from genomic DNA by multiplex PCR. For each cell subset, the extracted genomic DNA was distributed evenly across all wells of several immunoSEQ 96-well plates, and each plate served as one replicate. For sorted subsets, around 0.2 ug genomic DNA, equal to 25,000 to 35,000 T cell genomes, was loaded into each replicate PCR. The purified libraries were quantified using a Qubit 3.0 fluorometer, sized with a Bioanalyzer 2100, and then quantified again using the KAPA Library Quantification kit. Every immunoSEQ 96-well plate was sequenced on a separate single-read 150-cycle Illumina NextSeq 550 flow cell. As for how the authors treated the data: The immunoSEQ output contained only junctional sequences without quality scores, so filtering could not match that applied to full-length reads. Sequences were annotated with PyIR, a Python wrapper for IgBLAST v1.9, and V/J genes and CDR3 were assigned using IMGT germline references. Reads with weak V/J assignments (E-value above 1e-6), missing CDR3, stop codons, out-of-frame junctions, or ambiguous translated residues were removed. A V3J clonotype was defined by an identical inferred V gene, J gene, and CDR3 amino acid sequence. The percentage overlap between two repertoires was calculated by dividing the number of shared unique clonotypes by the size of the smaller repertoire. RTK rarefaction, the Chao1 estimator, and Recon v2.1 estimates of unobserved clonotypes were used to assess repertoire richness. Generation probabilities were computed with OLGA for all TCRbeta clonotypes obtained by the gDNA method from several donors. In its TCRdb copy, this immuneACCESS table keeps in-frame sequences only and misses some clones. Where compared with another copy, unresolved V genes explain less than half of these, and the others have no known cause. V, J and clone size were drawn from that table, and D and trimming were deduced from the DNA. This sample has more than 1.2 million clones in its table, and 97% to 99% of those were observed once. The ten largest account for approximately 0.38% of the sample.

Remarks on this clone: No antigen is known for it. Base qualities were left out, and no much larger clone turns up one base away.

The germline V gene supplies CDR1 SGHRS and CDR2 YFSETQ. V loses 0 bases of germline sequence and J loses 0 bases, and the interval between the two ends is 9 bases. The CDR3 runs 16 residues from the cysteine to the phenylalanine. Only the CDR3 region is kept as DNA, spanning 48 bases read in frame from base 1. Donors were healthy HIV-negative adults with no recently reported acute infections or vaccinations. Every donor was a Caucasian adult residing in Nashville, Tennessee, USA. Magnetic negative selection was used to enrich CD4+ T cells, after which naive cells were positively selected on CD45RA and the negative fraction became the memory subset. Blood was collected by leukapheresis, and PBMCs were isolated by Ficoll-Histopaque density gradient centrifugation and then cryopreserved in liquid nitrogen vapor phase. Purity and quantity of every magnetically sorted T cell population were checked by analytical flow cytometry. Each sorted fraction had its genomic DNA isolated and then quantified by UV absorbance on a Nanodrop 2000c.

Recombination joined TRBV5-1 with TRBJ2-2; confidence is insufficient to name the D gene. This clonotype was obtained from a man aged 25 to 40 in good health. The material sequenced was naive CD4+ T cells sorted from blood. In the paper's terms, the cell subset or site label means: CD45RA+ positively selected. CDR3 sequence: CASSLVWSPNTGELFF. The nucleotide sequence reads TGCGCCAGCAGCTTGGTCTGGTCACCGAACACCGGGGAGCTGTTTTTT.